This entry features one TCR beta chain sequence. Its antigen is as yet unknown. This sample stems from a study of a mutant IDH1 vaccine in newly diagnosed glioma. As for the study in general: Vaccines were first given 4-6 weeks after radiotherapy alone, or with temozolomide cycles. Patients under treatment included around 60% males and roughly 40% females and had a mean age of approximately 40 years. Patients previously underwent radiotherapy, temozolomide, or both, and most underwent both.

Using immunoSEQ multiplex PCR, the repertoire was profiled, and TCRdb retains in-frame clones only, with some absent. The profile shows approximately 70,000 clones, around 82% of them singletons. Overall study findings and caveats: Seemingly, top peripheral T cell clonotype changes bore no relation to pseudoprogression.

This CDR3 comprises 15 residues. The V segment lost 5 bases and the J segment 6 bases; nucleotides outside the gene matches: 6. Germline V CDR1 and CDR2: MNHEY, SMNVEV (reference sequence). As for time point: week 23, last vaccination. A single vaccine dose contained 300 ug of mutant IDH1 20-mer peptide, and topical imiquimod was used with it. The sequences come from PBMCs, collected from a glioma patient whose treatment included an IDH1 peptide vaccine. The sequence was obtained from a man between 18 and 35 years old with glioma. The chain carries TRBV27 and TRBJ2-2, with 10 bases aligning to TRBD1. CDR3 residues: CASSLDRGLAGELFF. The CDR3 nucleotides are TGTGCCAGCAGTCTAGACAGGGGGCTAGCCGGGGAGCTGTTTTTT.